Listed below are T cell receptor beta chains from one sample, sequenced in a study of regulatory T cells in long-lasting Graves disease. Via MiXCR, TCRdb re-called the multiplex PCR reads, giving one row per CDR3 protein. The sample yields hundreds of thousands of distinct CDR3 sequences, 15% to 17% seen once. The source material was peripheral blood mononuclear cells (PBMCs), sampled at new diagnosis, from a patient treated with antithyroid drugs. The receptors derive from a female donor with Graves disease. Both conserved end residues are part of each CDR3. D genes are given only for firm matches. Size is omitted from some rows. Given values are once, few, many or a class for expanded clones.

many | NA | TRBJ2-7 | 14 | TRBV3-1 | CASSQGPGPYEQYF | TGTGCCAGCAGCCAAGGCCCAGGGCCCTACGAGCAGTACTTC
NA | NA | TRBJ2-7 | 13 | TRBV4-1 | CASGRTESYEQYF | TGCGCCAGCGGAAGGACGGAATCCTACGAGCAGTACTTC
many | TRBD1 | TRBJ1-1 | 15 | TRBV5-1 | CASSLGTGKNTEAFF | TGCGCCAGCAGCTTGGGGACAGGGAAGAACACTGAAGCTTTCTTT
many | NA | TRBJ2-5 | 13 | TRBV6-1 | CASSRLGQETQYF | TGTGCCAGCAGTAGACTAGGACAAGAGACCCAGTACTTC
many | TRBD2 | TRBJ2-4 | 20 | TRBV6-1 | CASSMGWTSGIIGAKNIQYF | TGTGCCAGCAGTATGGGCTGGACTAGCGGGATCATCGGAGCCAAAAACATTCAGTACTTC
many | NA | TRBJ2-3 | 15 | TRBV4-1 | CASSQPTRGTDTQYF | TGCGCCAGCAGCCAACCGACGAGGGGCACAGATACGCAGTATTTT
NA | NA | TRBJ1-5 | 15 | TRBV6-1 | CASRLNPDSIQPQHF | TGTGCCAGCAGGCTTAACCCGGACAGCATTCAGCCCCAGCATTTT
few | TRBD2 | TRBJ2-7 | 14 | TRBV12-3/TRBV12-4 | CASSLLAGAVEQYF | TGTGCCAGCAGTCTTCTAGCGGGAGCAGTCGAGCAGTACTTC
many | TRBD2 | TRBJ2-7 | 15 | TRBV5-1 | CASRSPGTSGIKQYF | TGCGCCAGCAGATCTCCCGGGACTAGCGGGATCAAGCAGTACTTC
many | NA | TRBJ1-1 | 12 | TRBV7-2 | CASSFGSTEAFF | TGTGCCAGCAGCTTCGGGAGCACTGAAGCTTTCTTT
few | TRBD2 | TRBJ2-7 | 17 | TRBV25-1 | CASSESRRSSGSYEQYF | TGTGCCAGCAGTGAAAGTAGAAGGTCTAGCGGGAGTTACGAGCAGTACTTC
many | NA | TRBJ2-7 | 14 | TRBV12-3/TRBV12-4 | CASSFSQGSYEQYF | TGTGCCAGCAGCTTCTCGCAGGGATCCTACGAGCAGTACTTC
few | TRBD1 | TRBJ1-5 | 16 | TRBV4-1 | CASSQGTGGGNQPQHF | TGCGCCAGCAGCCAGGGGACAGGGGGGGGCAATCAGCCCCAGCATTTT
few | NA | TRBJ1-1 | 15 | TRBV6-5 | CASSYSITLNTEAFF | TGTGCCAGCAGTTACTCGATAACTTTGAACACTGAAGCTTTCTTT
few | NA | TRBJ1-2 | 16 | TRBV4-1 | CASSQALTREYYGYTF | TGCGCCAGCAGCCAAGCCTTAACCCGGGAGTACTATGGCTACACCTTC
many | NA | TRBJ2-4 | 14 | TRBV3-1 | CASSPDAGEGVQYF | TGTGCCAGCAGCCCCGACGCGGGGGAGGGGGTTCAGTACTTC
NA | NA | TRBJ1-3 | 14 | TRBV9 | CASRGAPGGNTIYF | TGTGCCAGCAGAGGAGCTCCGGGGGGAAACACCATATATTTT
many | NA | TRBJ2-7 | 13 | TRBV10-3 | CAISSDGSYEQYF | TGTGCCATCAGTTCTGACGGGTCCTACGAGCAGTACTTC
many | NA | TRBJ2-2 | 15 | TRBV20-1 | CSARPGGRNTGELFF | TGCAGTGCTAGACCCGGGGGGCGGAACACCGGGGAGCTGTTTTTT
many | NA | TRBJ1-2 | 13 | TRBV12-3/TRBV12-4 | CASRQRGLGGYTF | TGTGCCAGCAGGCAACGGGGTCTAGGGGGCTACACCTTC
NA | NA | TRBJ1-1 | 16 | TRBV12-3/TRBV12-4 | CASSFRDKVIVSEALF | TGTGCCAGCAGTTTCCGGGACAAGGTGATAGTCTCTGAAGCTCTCTTT
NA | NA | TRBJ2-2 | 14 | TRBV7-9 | CASSRAGRPGELFF | TGTGCCAGCAGCCGCGCTGGGCGACCCGGGGAGCTGTTTTTT
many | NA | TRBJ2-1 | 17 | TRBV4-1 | CASSQDQEQGPYNEQFF | TGCGCCAGCAGCCAAGATCAGGAACAGGGACCCTACAATGAGCAGTTCTTC
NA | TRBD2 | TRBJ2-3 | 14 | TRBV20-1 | CSATSGGPWDTQYF | TGCAGTGCTACTAGCGGGGGCCCCTGGGATACGCAGTATTTT
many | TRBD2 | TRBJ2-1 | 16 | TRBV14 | CASSLRTSGGATEQFF | TGTGCCAGCAGCCTTAGGACTAGCGGGGGGGCCACTGAGCAGTTCTTC
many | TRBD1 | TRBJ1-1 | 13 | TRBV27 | CASGSTGGVEAFF | TGTGCCAGCGGATCTACAGGGGGGGTTGAAGCTTTCTTT
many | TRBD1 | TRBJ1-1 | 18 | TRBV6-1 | CASSTSRDRGLWNTEAFF | TGTGCCAGCAGTACCTCCCGGGACAGGGGATTGTGGAACACTGAAGCTTTCTTT
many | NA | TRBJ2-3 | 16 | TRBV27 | CASGPLWAGRKDTQYF | TGTGCCAGCGGCCCGTTATGGGCAGGGAGGAAAGATACGCAGTATTTT
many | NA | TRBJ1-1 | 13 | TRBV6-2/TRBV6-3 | CASTNFGGTEAFF | TGTGCCAGCACCAACTTCGGGGGCACTGAAGCTTTCTTT
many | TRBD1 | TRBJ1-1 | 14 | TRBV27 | CASSQGALNTEAFF | TGTGCCAGCAGTCAGGGGGCACTGAACACTGAAGCTTTCTTT
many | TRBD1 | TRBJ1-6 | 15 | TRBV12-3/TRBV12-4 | CASSSRQGNNSPLHF | TGTGCCAGCAGTTCCCGACAGGGTAATAATTCACCCCTCCACTTT
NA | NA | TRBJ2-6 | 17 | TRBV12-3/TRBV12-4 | CASSLGQVLSGANVLTF | TGTGCCAGCAGTTTAGGCCAGGTTCTATCTGGGGCCAACGTCCTGACTTTC
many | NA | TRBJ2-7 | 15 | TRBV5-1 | CASSFTGTDSYEQYF | TGTGCCAGCAGCTTTACCGGGACGGATTCCTACGAGCAGTACTTC
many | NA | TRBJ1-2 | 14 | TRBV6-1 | CASRRTGTSYGYTF | TGTGCCAGCAGACGCACCGGGACCTCCTATGGCTACACCTTC
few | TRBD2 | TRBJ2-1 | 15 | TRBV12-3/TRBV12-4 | CASSLVAGGDNEQFF | TGTGCCAGCAGTTTAGTAGCGGGTGGTGACAATGAGCAGTTCTTC
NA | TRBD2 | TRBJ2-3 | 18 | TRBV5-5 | CASSSTPGTTPRGDTQYF | TGTGCCAGCAGCTCCACCCCCGGGACTACCCCTCGGGGAGATACGCAGTATTTT
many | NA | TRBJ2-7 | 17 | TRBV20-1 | CSARVPPRRGTGYEQYF | TGCAGTGCTAGAGTCCCACCGAGGAGGGGCACGGGGTACGAGCAGTACTTC
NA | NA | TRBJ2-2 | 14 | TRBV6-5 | CASSFYVGAGELFF | TGTGCCAGCAGTTTCTACGTAGGGGCCGGGGAGCTGTTTTTT
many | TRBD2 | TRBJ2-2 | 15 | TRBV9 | CASSPPGGGGGELFF | TGTGCCAGCAGCCCGCCGGGGGGGGGCGGCGGGGAGCTGTTTTTT
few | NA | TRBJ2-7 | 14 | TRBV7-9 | CASTVGGVSYEQYF | TGTGCCAGCACGGTTGGTGGGGTCTCCTACGAGCAGTACTTC
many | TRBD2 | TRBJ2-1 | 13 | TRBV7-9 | CASSLLAGNEQFF | TGTGCCAGCAGTCTACTAGCGGGAAATGAGCAGTTCTTC
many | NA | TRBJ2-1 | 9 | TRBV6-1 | CASSVEQFF | TGTGCCAGCAGTGTTGAGCAGTTCTTC
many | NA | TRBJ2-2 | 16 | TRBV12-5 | CASGPGSFANTGELFF | TGTGCTAGTGGTCCAGGGAGTTTCGCGAACACCGGGGAGCTGTTTTTT
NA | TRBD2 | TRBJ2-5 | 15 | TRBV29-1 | CSVVGLAGVRETQYF | TGCAGCGTTGTCGGGCTAGCGGGAGTGCGAGAGACCCAGTACTTC
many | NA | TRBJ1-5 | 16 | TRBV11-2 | CASSSLRGSSNQPQHF | TGTGCCAGCAGCTCCCTCCGAGGTTCGAGCAATCAGCCCCAGCATTTT
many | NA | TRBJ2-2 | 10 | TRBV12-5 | CASQDGELFF | TGTGCTAGTCAGGACGGGGAGCTGTTTTTT
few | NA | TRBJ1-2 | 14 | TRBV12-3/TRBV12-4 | CASSRGGAMRGYTF | TGTGCCAGCAGTCGGGGGGGGGCGATGCGTGGCTACACCTTC
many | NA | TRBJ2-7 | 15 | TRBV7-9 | CASSSIQSDLYEQYF | TGTGCCAGCAGCTCAATACAGTCGGACCTATACGAGCAGTACTTC
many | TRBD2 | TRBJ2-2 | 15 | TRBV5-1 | CASSLRPSGTGELFF | TGCGCCAGCAGCTTGAGGCCTAGCGGAACCGGGGAGCTGTTTTTT
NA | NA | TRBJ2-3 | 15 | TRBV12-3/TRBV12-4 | CASSTGVQSTDTQYF | TGTGCCAGCAGCACCGGGGTTCAGAGCACAGATACGCAGTATTTT
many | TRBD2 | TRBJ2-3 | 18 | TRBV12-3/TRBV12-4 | CASSSPGASGGSTDTQYF | TGTGCCAGCAGTTCTCCAGGGGCTAGCGGGGGGTCCACAGATACGCAGTATTTT
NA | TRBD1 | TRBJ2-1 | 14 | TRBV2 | CATPRGTGFNEQFF | TGTGCCACCCCCCGCGGGACAGGATTTAATGAGCAGTTCTTC
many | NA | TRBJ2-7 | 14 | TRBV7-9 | CASSEDDRIGEQYF | TGTGCCAGCAGCGAGGATGACAGGATTGGCGAGCAGTACTTC
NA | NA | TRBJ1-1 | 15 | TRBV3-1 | CASSLIGQLNTEAFF | TGTGCCAGCAGCCTAATAGGACAGCTGAACACTGAAGCTTTCTTT